The sequence of this T cell receptor (beta chain) was determined in a study of blood T cells in healthy people across ages (dated by TCRdb to the mid-2010s). Regarding the study in general: Template switching captured roughly one uniquely barcoded TCR beta cDNA molecule per two T cells in model experiments. To avoid experimental bias, donors of different ages were spread randomly across the sequencing lanes. The donors were divided into four age groups: young (average around 17 years), middle-aged (almost 40), aged (roughly 66) and long-lived (82). The study measured age-related changes in TCR beta repertoire diversity using deep sequencing normalized with unique cDNA molecular identifiers. Two additional independent replicas of 1 million unique cDNA reads from the same blood draw were analyzed for two donors (one aged 18 to 30 and one aged 80 or older). Overall study results and their limits: The long-lived group showed more naive CD4+ T cells, fewer expanded clones and increased TCR diversity than the aged group, suggesting age selection. A strong correlation was found between observed TCR beta diversity and the percentage of naive T cells measured by flow cytometry. Total diversity estimates from one million sequenced T cells were considered lower bounds and underestimates. Observed TCR beta diversity per million T cells fell roughly linearly with age, and a significant reduction was already apparent by age roughly 40. Conclusive comparison of naive and antigen-experienced compartments was prevented by the profiling of bulk unsorted PBMCs. Because donor CMV infection status was unknown, age-related changes in expanded clonotypes were potentially confounded.

The method was 5' RACE. The listed sequencing device is Illumina HiSeq 2500. A second PCR of roughly 7 to 11 cycles was performed with a sample-barcoded 5' primer and a J-beta primer mix. A unique molecular identifier was introduced onto each TCR beta cDNA molecule by a template-switch 5' adaptor carrying 12 random nucleotides. At least 2.5 million CDR3-containing paired-end reads were obtained from each sample. First-strand cDNA was synthesized from all RNA with the Mint cDNA synthesis kit, primed by a TRBC-specific oligonucleotide. Following uracil-DNA glycosylase treatment, all cDNA underwent a first 18-cycle PCR with the universal primers M1SS and BC2_uni_R. As for how the authors treated the data: Normalization of each sample was performed by random selection of 1 million high-quality reads, each carrying a distinct molecular identifier. Reads with shared molecular identifiers were discarded instead of being binned into consensus sequences. MiTCR, with a Q25 quality threshold and the strictest error-elimination algorithm, was used for CDR3 identification, clonotype clustering and error correction. Lower-bound total TCR beta diversity was estimated with a nonparametric unseen species model using Euler transformation. TCRdb trimmed public reads at Q25 via fastp, called clones via MiXCR and kept in-frame beta chains. Rows merge per CDR3 protein into single entries with the most common DNA and genes. In this record, the V and J calls reflect TCRdb's handling and not the investigators' own analysis. The sample table contains around 1,500,000 distinct CDR3 sequences; only one count was recorded for roughly 30% of them. Of the sample, 7.7% falls within the top ten clones.

CDR1 and CDR2 are read off the germline V gene as SGDLS and YYNGEE. The CDR3 contains 16 residues, cysteine and phenylalanine counted. The kept DNA is CDR3 alone, 48 bases in frame from the first base. A word on this clonotype: Its recognized antigen is unknown. Qualities for individual bases were not recorded, and no much larger clone is one base off.

Donors were a few dozen systemically healthy Caucasian individuals from Russia aged 6 to 90 years. Around 9.9 milliliters of peripheral blood were collected from each donor into EDTA-treated Vacutainer tubes. Ficoll-Paque density-gradient centrifugation was used to isolate PBMCs, with at least 6 million obtained per sample. Total RNA was extracted from PBMCs with Trizol reagent, with at least 6 micrograms obtained per sample. For every donor, flow cytometry on a PBMC aliquot measured the percentage of naive CD45RAhigh/CD27high T cells. Sequencing input: blood. This clonotype was sampled from a woman aged 30 to 39 in good health. The chain links TRBV9 with TRBJ2-7; TRBD2 is a weak D gene call, 7 bases matching. The J call may be mistaken, given a closer DNA end match to TRBJ2-5. The nucleotides read TGTGCCAGCAGCCCGAGAATGGGGGGGGGCAAGGAGACCCAGTACTTC. It specifies CASSPRMGGGKETQYF.